A selection of T cell receptor beta chains follows, all from one sample in a study of T-cell reconstitution after alpha-beta-depleted transplantation in children. MiXCR was run by TCRdb on the PCR reads, yielding one entry per CDR3 protein. Of about 870,000 distinct CDR3 sequences in the sample, roughly 15% were seen once. The input for sequencing was PBMCs, mostly from graft donor cells, taken 360 days after TCRalphabeta/CD19-depleted stem cell transplant. Receptors were obtained from a male patient younger than 18 who had a stem cell transplant for acute lymphoblastic leukemia, so the T cells may come from the graft donor. The CDR3 runs from the conserved cysteine through the conserved F or W. A D gene is named only where the DNA matches it firmly. Only part of the rows carry a size: once, few, many, or a class if the clone is expanded.

len: 16; j_gene: TRBJ2-1; abundance: few; d_gene: -; v_gene: TRBV20-1; CDR3nt: TGCAGTGCTAGAGAAGGTCGGGGCGTACCCTACAATGAGCAGTTCTTC; CDR3aa: CSAREGRGVPYNEQFF
len: 16; j_gene: TRBJ2-7; abundance: few; d_gene: TRBD2; v_gene: TRBV3-1; CDR3nt: TGTGCCAGCAGCGCCCTTAGCGGGGGCAGCTCCTACGAGCAGTACTTC; CDR3aa: CASSALSGGSSYEQYF
len: 15; j_gene: TRBJ1-5; abundance: -; d_gene: -; v_gene: TRBV21-1; CDR3nt: TGTGCCAGCAACCAGAGAGCAGTTAGCAATCAGCCCCAGCATTTT; CDR3aa: CASNQRAVSNQPQHF
len: 14; j_gene: TRBJ1-1; abundance: -; d_gene: TRBD1; v_gene: TRBV27; CDR3nt: TGTGCCAGCAGTCACACAGGGGGATCCACTGAAGCTTTCTTT; CDR3aa: CASSHTGGSTEAFF
len: 13; j_gene: TRBJ2-5; abundance: -; d_gene: -; v_gene: TRBV2; CDR3nt: TGTGCCAGCAGTCCCGACCAACAAGAGACCCAGTACTTC; CDR3aa: CASSPDQQETQYF
len: 17; j_gene: TRBJ2-1; abundance: -; d_gene: TRBD2; v_gene: TRBV7-6; CDR3nt: TGTGCCAGCAGCTTCACTAGCGGGAGGGTGCTCCACAATGAGCAGTTCTTC; CDR3aa: CASSFTSGRVLHNEQFF
len: 14; j_gene: TRBJ2-1; abundance: many; d_gene: -; v_gene: TRBV20-1; CDR3nt: TGCAGTGCTAGAGGTCTAGGGGTCTACAATGAGCAGTTCTTC; CDR3aa: CSARGLGVYNEQFF
len: 12; j_gene: TRBJ1-1; abundance: -; d_gene: TRBD1; v_gene: TRBV6-6; CDR3nt: TGTGCCAGCAGTAGGGGACAGGGGATCGCTTTCTTT; CDR3aa: CASSRGQGIAFF
len: 15; j_gene: TRBJ2-7; abundance: -; d_gene: -; v_gene: TRBV6-5; CDR3nt: TGTGCCAGCAGCACCACACGGTCTGACTCCTACGAGCAGTACTTC; CDR3aa: CASSTTRSDSYEQYF
len: 13; j_gene: TRBJ2-3; abundance: few; d_gene: -; v_gene: TRBV12-3/TRBV12-4; CDR3nt: TGTGCCAGCAGTTACGGGTCCACAGATACGCAGTATTTT; CDR3aa: CASSYGSTDTQYF
len: 15; j_gene: TRBJ2-3; abundance: -; d_gene: TRBD1; v_gene: TRBV5-1; CDR3nt: TGCGCCAGCAGCTTGACGACAGGGGGCGCAGATACGCAGTATTTT; CDR3aa: CASSLTTGGADTQYF
len: 12; j_gene: TRBJ2-5; abundance: -; d_gene: -; v_gene: TRBV20-1; CDR3nt: TGCAGTGCCCTGGAACGTCAAGAGACCCAGTACTTC; CDR3aa: CSALERQETQYF